These T cell receptor beta chains were read from a single sample in a study of T cell responses to AZD1222 COVID-19 vaccine. Some clones are missing from TCRdb's copy, which holds only in-frame ones; the method was immunoSEQ multiplex PCR. The profile covers 110,000 or so clones, with about 93% appearing a single time and more than 3.5% taken by the ten largest. Material: peripheral blood, obtained 28 days after the second dose of the MenACWY control vaccine. The receptor source for this set is an adult who received the MenACWY meningococcal vaccine as a control. CDR3s include the opening cysteine and the closing phenylalanine or tryptophan. The D gene is left open where the match is weak. Where a row states a size, it is once, few, many or the class of an expanded clone; other rows omit it.

J: TRBJ1-5
D: TRBD1
length: 20
V: TRBV28
size: NA
DNA: TGTGCCAGCAGTTTAAGTTTTCGAGGGGGCCGGGTGAATAGCAATCAGCCCCAGCATTTT
CDR3: CASSLSFRGGRVNSNQPQHF

J: TRBJ2-1
D: TRBD2
length: 17
V: TRBV4-1
size: medium-sized
DNA: TGCGCCAGCAGCCAAGAGGGGGAGGGAAGCCCCTACAATGAGCAGTTCTTC
CDR3: CASSQEGEGSPYNEQFF

J: TRBJ1-5
D: NA
length: 14
V: TRBV13
size: NA
DNA: TGTGCCAGCAGCTTAGGAAGATGGAATCAGCCCCAGCATTTT
CDR3: CASSLGRWNQPQHF

J: TRBJ2-6
D: TRBD1
length: 17
V: TRBV3-1/TRBV3-2
size: NA
DNA: TGTGCCAGCAGCTTAAGGACAGGGGGCCTTGGGGCCAACGTCCTGACTTTC
CDR3: CASSLRTGGLGANVLTF

J: TRBJ2-3
D: NA
length: 9
V: TRBV2
size: NA
DNA: TGTGCCAGCGGTTATACGCAGTATTTT
CDR3: CASGYTQYF

J: TRBJ2-1
D: NA
length: 13
V: TRBV12-3/TRBV12-4
size: NA
DNA: TGTGCCAGCAGTCGAGACGGTTACAATGAGCAGTTCTTC
CDR3: CASSRDGYNEQFF

J: TRBJ2-7
D: TRBD2
length: 14
V: TRBV7-2
size: NA
DNA: TGTGCCAGCAGTCAGACTAGCGGGAGCAACGAGCAGTACTTC
CDR3: CASSQTSGSNEQYF

J: TRBJ2-2
D: NA
length: 14
V: TRBV6-5
size: NA
DNA: TGTGCCAGCAGTTACGGGGGCAACACCGGGGAGCTGTTTTTT
CDR3: CASSYGGNTGELFF

J: TRBJ2-7
D: NA
length: 15
V: TRBV6-5
size: NA
DNA: TGTGCCAGCAGCCAATTAGTCGGAGCCTCCTACGAGCAGTACTTC
CDR3: CASSQLVGASYEQYF

J: TRBJ1-6
D: NA
length: 16
V: TRBV7-3
size: NA
DNA: TGTGCCAGCAGCTTAATGGGTAGCTCCTATAATTCACCCCTCCACTTT
CDR3: CASSLMGSSYNSPLHF

J: TRBJ1-3
D: NA
length: 15
V: TRBV4-3
size: once
DNA: TGCGCCAGCAGCCAAGGAAGAGGGCCTGGAAACACCATATATTTT
CDR3: CASSQGRGPGNTIYF

J: TRBJ2-7
D: NA
length: 12
V: TRBV28
size: once
DNA: TGTGCCAGCAGTTCAAGCTCCTACGAGCAGTACTTC
CDR3: CASSSSSYEQYF

J: TRBJ1-1
D: TRBD1
length: 15
V: TRBV7-9
size: NA
DNA: TGTGCCAGCAGCTTAAGCGGGACAGGGGGGACTGAAGCTTTCTTT
CDR3: CASSLSGTGGTEAFF

J: TRBJ2-1
D: NA
length: 14
V: TRBV10-1
size: NA
DNA: TGCGCCAGCAGTGAGTCGGTAGGGATCAATGAGCAGTTCTTC
CDR3: CASSESVGINEQFF

J: TRBJ2-5
D: NA
length: 11
V: TRBV28
size: NA
DNA: TGTGCCAGCAGTTCCCGGGAGACCCAGTACTTC
CDR3: CASSSRETQYF

J: TRBJ2-3
D: NA
length: 15
V: TRBV7-8
size: NA
DNA: TGTGCCAGCAGCGGGGGACTTCGAACGCCAGATACGCAGTATTTT
CDR3: CASSGGLRTPDTQYF

J: TRBJ2-1
D: NA
length: 17
V: TRBV7-9
size: once
DNA: TGTGCCAGCAGCTTAGGACGGTCCGGGAGCTCCTACAATGAGCAGTTCTTC
CDR3: CASSLGRSGSSYNEQFF

J: TRBJ2-3
D: NA
length: 17
V: TRBV7-2
size: NA
DNA: TGTGCCAGCAGCTTAGGGGGGGGGCGCAGAGCACAAGATACGCAGTATTTT
CDR3: CASSLGGGRRAQDTQYF

J: TRBJ2-7
D: NA
length: 15
V: TRBV28
size: NA
DNA: TGTGCCAGCAGTCCGAAGGGGCGGCCGACCTACGAGCAGTACTTC
CDR3: CASSPKGRPTYEQYF

J: TRBJ1-4
D: NA
length: 16
V: TRBV7-6
size: NA
DNA: TGTGCCAGCAGCCAGATGGGGGGCGGGGAAAATGAAAAACTGTTTTTT
CDR3: CASSQMGGGENEKLFF

J: TRBJ2-3
D: TRBD1
length: 14
V: TRBV20-1
size: NA
DNA: TGCAGTGCTAGTGACAGGGGGACCACAGATACGCAGTATTTT
CDR3: CSASDRGTTDTQYF

J: TRBJ1-5
D: TRBD1
length: 17
V: TRBV6-2/TRBV6-3
size: NA
DNA: TGTGCCAGCAGTTACTACGGGACAGGGGTAAGCAATCAGCCCCAGCATTTT
CDR3: CASSYYGTGVSNQPQHF

J: TRBJ2-5
D: TRBD1
length: 16
V: TRBV11-3
size: NA
DNA: TGTGCCAGCAGCTCCCAAGGGACAGGGGGTCAAGAGACCCAGTACTTC
CDR3: CASSSQGTGGQETQYF

J: TRBJ1-5
D: NA
length: 14
V: TRBV6-5
size: NA
DNA: TGTGCCAGCAGTTACTCTATGGCTAATCAGCCCCAGCATTTT
CDR3: CASSYSMANQPQHF

J: TRBJ2-7
D: NA
length: 15
V: TRBV28
size: NA
DNA: TGTGCCAGCAGCATCGCCGGGACACAATCCTACGAGCAGTACTTC
CDR3: CASSIAGTQSYEQYF

J: TRBJ1-6
D: NA
length: 12
V: TRBV6-5
size: NA
DNA: TGTGCCAGCAGACCCAGGGAATCACCCCTCCACTTT
CDR3: CASRPRESPLHF

J: TRBJ2-6
D: TRBD1
length: 19
V: TRBV11-2
size: NA
DNA: TGTGCCAGCAGCTTATTAGCCGGGACAGGGATCTCTGGGGCCAACGTCCTGACTTTC
CDR3: CASSLLAGTGISGANVLTF

J: TRBJ2-5
D: NA
length: 13
V: TRBV7-2
size: NA
DNA: TGTGCCAGCAGAGGGGCCGTCCAAGAGACCCAGTACTTC
CDR3: CASRGAVQETQYF

J: TRBJ1-6
D: NA
length: 17
V: TRBV11-2
size: NA
DNA: TGTGCCAGCTCGATCCTAGGCAGGACGGAGGGGCTATCACCCCTCCACTTT
CDR3: CASSILGRTEGLSPLHF

J: TRBJ1-3
D: NA
length: 15
V: TRBV27
size: NA
DNA: TGTGCCAGCCGCTCGGACGGCTACGGGGGAAACACCATATATTTT
CDR3: CASRSDGYGGNTIYF

J: TRBJ2-2
D: NA
length: 13
V: TRBV9
size: NA
DNA: TGTGCCAGCAGGGGGGCGAACACCGGGGAGCTGTTTTTT
CDR3: CASRGANTGELFF

J: TRBJ1-4
D: NA
length: 13
V: TRBV28
size: NA
DNA: TGTGCCAGCAGGGGGGCCCCGTATGAAAAACTGTTTTTT
CDR3: CASRGAPYEKLFF

J: TRBJ1-4
D: NA
length: 14
V: TRBV7-9
size: NA
DNA: TGTGCCAGCACCAGACGGGGACCTAATGAAAAACTGTTTTTT
CDR3: CASTRRGPNEKLFF

J: TRBJ2-1
D: NA
length: 13
V: TRBV7-2
size: NA
DNA: TGTGCCAGCAGCTTAAGCCACAAAGATGAGCAGTTCTTC
CDR3: CASSLSHKDEQFF

J: TRBJ1-4
D: TRBD1
length: 12
V: TRBV7-9
size: NA
DNA: TGTGCCAGCCAGGGTCAGGGGGCGGAACTGTTTTTT
CDR3: CASQGQGAELFF

J: TRBJ2-3
D: NA
length: 17
V: TRBV7-2
size: NA
DNA: TGTGCCAGCAGTTACCCTACCTATGGAGGGAGCGCAGATACGCAGTATTTT
CDR3: CASSYPTYGGSADTQYF

J: TRBJ1-2
D: TRBD1
length: 13
V: TRBV6-2/TRBV6-3
size: NA
DNA: TGTGCCAGCAGCCAAGGGACAGTAGTCCCCCACGCCTTC
CDR3: CASSQGTVVPHAF

J: TRBJ2-3
D: NA
length: 15
V: TRBV6-4
size: NA
DNA: TGTGCCAGCAGTGATATAGGGGGAAGCACAGATACGCAGTATTTT
CDR3: CASSDIGGSTDTQYF

J: TRBJ2-2
D: NA
length: 17
V: TRBV7-6
size: NA
DNA: TGTGCCAGCAGTCTAGGGAATCCGGGGTCGGGCACCGGGGAGCTGTTTTTT
CDR3: CASSLGNPGSGTGELFF

J: TRBJ1-4
D: NA
length: 14
V: TRBV28
size: NA
DNA: TGTGCCAGCAGCCCGGGAGGGGCTAATGAAAAACTGTTTTTT
CDR3: CASSPGGANEKLFF

J: TRBJ1-2
D: TRBD1
length: 15
V: TRBV24-1
size: NA
DNA: TGTGCCACCAGTGATCCCAGGACAGGGGGCTATGGCTACACCTTC
CDR3: CATSDPRTGGYGYTF